This TCR beta chain was sequenced in a study of blood T cell repertoires in COVID-19. V was trimmed by 4 bases and J by 9 bases, leaving 19 bases between them. Germline lookup yields CDR1 MNHNY and CDR2 SVGAGI (reference sequence). The CDR3 has 15 residues. Original data processing: The authors estimated nucleated cell counts from reference gene primer amplification. Assay used: immunoSEQ multiplex PCR; TCRdb lists only in-frame clones, some missing. V and J calls and clone size are given by that table; D and trimming were obtained from the DNA. The sample has about 440,000 clones, around 88% seen once. This clone was seen once.

This clonotype originated in a woman in her 50s with COVID-19, enrolled during active disease. The sample comprised peripheral blood. V usage is TRBV6-6 and J usage is TRBJ2-4; D is undetermined. The CDR3 DNA is TGTGCCAGCAGTTGGGCGCAAAATGAAGTGGGCATTCAGTACTTC. It is translated as CASSWAQNEVGIQYF.